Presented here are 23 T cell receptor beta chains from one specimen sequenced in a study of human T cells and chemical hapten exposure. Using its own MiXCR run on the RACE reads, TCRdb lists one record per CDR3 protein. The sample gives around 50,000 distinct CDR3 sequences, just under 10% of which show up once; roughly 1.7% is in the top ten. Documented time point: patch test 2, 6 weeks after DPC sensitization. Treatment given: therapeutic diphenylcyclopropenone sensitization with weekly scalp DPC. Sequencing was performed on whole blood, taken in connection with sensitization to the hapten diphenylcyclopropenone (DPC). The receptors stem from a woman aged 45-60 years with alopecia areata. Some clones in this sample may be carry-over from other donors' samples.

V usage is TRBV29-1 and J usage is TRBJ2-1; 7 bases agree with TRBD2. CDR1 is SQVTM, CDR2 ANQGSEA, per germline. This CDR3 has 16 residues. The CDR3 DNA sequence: TGCAGTGATCTGCGCGGGGGTCTCCCAAACCACAATGAGCAGTTCTTC. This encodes CSDLRGGLPNHNEQFF.

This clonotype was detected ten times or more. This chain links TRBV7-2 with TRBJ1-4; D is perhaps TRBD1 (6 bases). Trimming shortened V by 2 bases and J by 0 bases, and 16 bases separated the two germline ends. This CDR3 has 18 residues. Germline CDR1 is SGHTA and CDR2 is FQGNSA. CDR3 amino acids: CASSLRQASTATNEKLFF. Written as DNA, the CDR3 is TGTGCCAGCAGCTTAAGACAGGCCTCAACCGCAACTAATGAAAAACTGTTTTTT.

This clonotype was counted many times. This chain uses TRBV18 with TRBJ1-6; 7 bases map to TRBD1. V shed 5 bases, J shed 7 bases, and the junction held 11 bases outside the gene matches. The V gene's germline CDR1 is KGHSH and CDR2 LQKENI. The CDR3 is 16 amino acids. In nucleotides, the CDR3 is TGTGCCAGCTCATCACACCCTGACAGGGTAAATTCACCCCTCCACTTT. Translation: CASSSHPDRVNSPLHF.

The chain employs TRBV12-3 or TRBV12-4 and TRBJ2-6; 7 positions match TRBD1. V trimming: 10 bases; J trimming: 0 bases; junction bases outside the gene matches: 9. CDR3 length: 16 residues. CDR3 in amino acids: CAIWTGRFSGANVLTF. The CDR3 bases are TGTGCCATCTGGACAGGCCGATTCTCTGGGGCCAACGTCCTGACTTTC.

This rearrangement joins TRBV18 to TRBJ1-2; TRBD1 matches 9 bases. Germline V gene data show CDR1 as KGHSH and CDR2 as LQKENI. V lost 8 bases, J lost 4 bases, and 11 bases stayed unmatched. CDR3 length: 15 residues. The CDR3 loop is CASSPRTGDTYGYTF. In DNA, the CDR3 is TGTGCCAGCAGCCCCCGGACAGGGGATACCTATGGCTACACCTTC.

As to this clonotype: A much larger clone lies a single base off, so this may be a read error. DNA of the CDR3: TGTGCCAGCTCACTAGTGGATAGTACAGGGGGCTTGGCTTTCTTT. Translation: CASSLVDSTGGLAFF. The chain has TRBV18 and TRBJ1-1, with 9 bases identical to TRBD1. With 4 bases clipped from V and 11 bases from J, the junction kept 14 bases outside the gene matches. This CDR3 is 15 amino acids long. Germline V gene lookup returns CDR1 KGHSH and CDR2 LQKENI.

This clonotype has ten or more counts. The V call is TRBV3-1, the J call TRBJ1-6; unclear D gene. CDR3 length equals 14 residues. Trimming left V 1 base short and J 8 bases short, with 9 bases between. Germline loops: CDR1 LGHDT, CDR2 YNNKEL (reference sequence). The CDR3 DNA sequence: TGTGCCAGCAGCCAAGTTGTAGCAGATTCACCCCTCCACTTT. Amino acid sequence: CASSQVVADSPLHF.

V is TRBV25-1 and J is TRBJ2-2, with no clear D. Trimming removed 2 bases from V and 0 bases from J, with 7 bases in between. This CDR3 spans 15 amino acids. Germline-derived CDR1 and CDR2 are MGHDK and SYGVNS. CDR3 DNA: TGTGCCAGCAGTGAAACGGCCGCGAACACCGGGGAGCTGTTTTTT. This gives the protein CASSETAANTGELFF.

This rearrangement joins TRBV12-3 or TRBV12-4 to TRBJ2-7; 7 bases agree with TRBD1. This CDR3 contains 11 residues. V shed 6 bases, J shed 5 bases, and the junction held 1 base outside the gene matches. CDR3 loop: CASRQGDEQYF. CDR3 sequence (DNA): TGTGCCAGCAGGCAGGGGGACGAGCAGTACTTC.

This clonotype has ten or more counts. The CDR3 is CASSGQGGRQPQHF. CDR3 nucleotides: TGTGCCAGCTCAGGACAGGGGGGCCGACAGCCCCAGCATTTT. This chain uses TRBV18 with TRBJ1-5, with TRBD1 matching over 10 bases. In germline, CDR1 is KGHSH, CDR2 LQKENI. J was trimmed by 7 bases and V by 5 bases; bases with no gene match: 5. This CDR3 contains 14 residues.

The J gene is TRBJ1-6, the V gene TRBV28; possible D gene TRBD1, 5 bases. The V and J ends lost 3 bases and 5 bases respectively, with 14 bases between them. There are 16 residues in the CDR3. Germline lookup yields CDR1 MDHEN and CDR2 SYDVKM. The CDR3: CASSLNSPQDNSPLHF. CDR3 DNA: TGTGCCAGCAGTTTGAATTCCCCACAGGATAATTCACCCCTCCACTTT. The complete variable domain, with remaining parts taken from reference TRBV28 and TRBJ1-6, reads DVKVTQSSRYLVKRTGEKVFLECVQDMDHENMFWYRQDPGLGLRLIYFSYDVKMKEKGDIPEGYSVSREKKERFSLILESASTNQTSMYLCASSLNSPQDNSPLHFGNGTRLTVT.

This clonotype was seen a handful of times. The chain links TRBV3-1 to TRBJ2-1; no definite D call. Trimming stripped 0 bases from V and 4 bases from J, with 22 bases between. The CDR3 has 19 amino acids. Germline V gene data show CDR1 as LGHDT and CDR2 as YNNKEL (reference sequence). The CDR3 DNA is TGTGCCAGCAGCCAAGACTCGGAAAGACGGCGTAGGCCTTACAATGAGCAGTTCTTC. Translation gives CASSQDSERRRRPYNEQFF.

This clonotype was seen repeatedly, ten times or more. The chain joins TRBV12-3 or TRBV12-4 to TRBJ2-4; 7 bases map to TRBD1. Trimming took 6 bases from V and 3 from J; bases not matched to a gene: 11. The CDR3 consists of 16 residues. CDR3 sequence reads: CASRPRQGLGKNIQYF. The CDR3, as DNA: TGTGCCAGCAGGCCTCGACAGGGATTGGGCAAAAACATTCAGTACTTC.

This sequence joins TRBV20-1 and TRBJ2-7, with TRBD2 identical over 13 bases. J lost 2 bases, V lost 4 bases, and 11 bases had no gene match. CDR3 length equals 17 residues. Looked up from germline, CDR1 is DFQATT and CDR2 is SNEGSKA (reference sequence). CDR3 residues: CSAKAVGLAGRTYEQYF. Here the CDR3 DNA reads TGCAGTGCTAAGGCCGTGGGACTAGCGGGACGGACCTACGAGCAGTACTTC.

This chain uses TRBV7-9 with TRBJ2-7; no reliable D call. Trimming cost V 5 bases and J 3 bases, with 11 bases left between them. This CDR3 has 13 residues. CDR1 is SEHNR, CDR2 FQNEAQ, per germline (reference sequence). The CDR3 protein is CASSPFSIYEQYF. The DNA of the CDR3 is TGTGCCAGCAGCCCATTTTCGATCTACGAGCAGTACTTC.

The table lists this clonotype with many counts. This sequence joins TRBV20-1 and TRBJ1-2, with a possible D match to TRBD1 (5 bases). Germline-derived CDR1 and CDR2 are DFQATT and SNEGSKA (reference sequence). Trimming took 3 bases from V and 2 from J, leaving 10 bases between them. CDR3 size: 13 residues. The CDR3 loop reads CSASGGTNYGYTF. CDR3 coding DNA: TGCAGTGCTAGTGGGGGGACGAACTATGGCTACACCTTC.

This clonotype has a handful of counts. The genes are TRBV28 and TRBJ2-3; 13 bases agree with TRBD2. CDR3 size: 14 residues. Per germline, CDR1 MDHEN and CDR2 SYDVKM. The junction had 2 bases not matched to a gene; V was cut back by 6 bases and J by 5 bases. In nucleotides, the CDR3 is TGTGCCAGCAGACTAGCGGGGGGGCTAGATACGCAGTATTTT. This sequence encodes CASRLAGGLDTQYF.

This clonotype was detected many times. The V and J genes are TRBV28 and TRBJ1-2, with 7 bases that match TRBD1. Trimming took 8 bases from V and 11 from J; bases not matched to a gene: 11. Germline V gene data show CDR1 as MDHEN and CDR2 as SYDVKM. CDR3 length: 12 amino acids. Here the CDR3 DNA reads TGTGCCAGCGGGAATAAAAGACAGGGTTACACCTTC. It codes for CASGNKRQGYTF.

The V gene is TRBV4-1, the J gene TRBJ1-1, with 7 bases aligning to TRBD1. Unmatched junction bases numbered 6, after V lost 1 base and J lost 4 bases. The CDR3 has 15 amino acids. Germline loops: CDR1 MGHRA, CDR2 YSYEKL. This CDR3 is CASSQGSSGGTEAFF. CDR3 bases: TGCGCCAGCAGCCAAGGTAGTTCAGGGGGCACTGAAGCTTTCTTT.

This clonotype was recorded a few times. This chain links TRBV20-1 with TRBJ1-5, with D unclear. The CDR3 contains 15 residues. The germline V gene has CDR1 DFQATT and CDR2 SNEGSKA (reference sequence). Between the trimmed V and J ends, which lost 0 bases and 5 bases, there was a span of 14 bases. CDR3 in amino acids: CSARDGVGFDQPQHF. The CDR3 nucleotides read TGCAGTGCTAGAGATGGAGTAGGGTTCGATCAGCCCCAGCATTTT.

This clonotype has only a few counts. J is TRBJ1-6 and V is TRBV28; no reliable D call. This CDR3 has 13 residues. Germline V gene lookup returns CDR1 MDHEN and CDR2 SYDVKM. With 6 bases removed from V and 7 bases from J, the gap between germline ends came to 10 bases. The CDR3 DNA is TGTGCCAGCAGGTCGGTCATCAATTCACCCCTCCACTTT. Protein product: CASRSVINSPLHF. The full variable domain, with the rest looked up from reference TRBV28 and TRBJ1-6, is DVKVTQSSRYLVKRTGEKVFLECVQDMDHENMFWYRQDPGLGLRLIYFSYDVKMKEKGDIPEGYSVSREKKERFSLILESASTNQTSMYLCASRSVINSPLHFGNGTRLTVT.

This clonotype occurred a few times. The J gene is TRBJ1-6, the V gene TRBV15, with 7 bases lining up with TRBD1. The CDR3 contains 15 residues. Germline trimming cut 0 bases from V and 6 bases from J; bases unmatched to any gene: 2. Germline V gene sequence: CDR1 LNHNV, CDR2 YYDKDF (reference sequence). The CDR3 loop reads CATSRDAGGNSPLHF. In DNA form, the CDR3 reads TGTGCCACCAGCAGAGATGCAGGGGGTAATTCACCCCTCCACTTT.

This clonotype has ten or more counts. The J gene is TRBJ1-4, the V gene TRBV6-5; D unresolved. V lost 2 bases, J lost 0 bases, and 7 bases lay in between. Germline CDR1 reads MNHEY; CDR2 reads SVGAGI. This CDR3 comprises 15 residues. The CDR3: CASSYNHATNEKLFF. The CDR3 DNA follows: TGTGCCAGCAGTTACAACCATGCAACTAATGAAAAACTGTTTTTT.